This T cell receptor beta chain was sequenced in a study of T cells in Graves' hyperthyroidism and ophthalmopathy (dated by TCRdb to about 2019). About the full investigation: Peripheral blood was collected at initial diagnosis, before any treatment. To identify distinguishing TCR V-J signatures, a discovery cohort of 100 patients was used, comprising some 43 with Graves' ophthalmopathy and approximately 58 with stable Graves' hyperthyroidism. Prospective prediction of ophthalmopathy was tested in an independent validation cohort of 18 to 20 hyperthyroidism patients and 17 patients who later progressed to ophthalmopathy. The 100 discovery patients were randomly split 7:3 into training and test sets. In roughly six Graves' hyperthyroidism patients, the study also compared T-cell repertoires from thyroid tissue with T-cell repertoires from blood. After blood sampling, hyperthyroidism patients were treated with methimazole at a starting dose of 30 mg daily, and ophthalmopathy patients were treated with high-dose intravenous methylprednisolone. The paper describes TCR Vbeta CDR3 sequencing of around 130 peripheral blood samples, made up of around 41 ophthalmopathy patients, roughly 72 hyperthyroidism patients and around 17 progressor patients. On the study overall, not on this receptor specifically: No statistical method was used to set the sample size in advance, and investigators knew the group allocation. In validation, the model predicted progression to ophthalmopathy a median of about 6.5 months before onset, with roughly 71% sensitivity and roughly 79% specificity. A model built on a 13 V-J signature distinguished ophthalmopathy from stable hyperthyroidism, reaching around 88% sensitivity and around 81% specificity in cross-validation and 80%/75% in testing. Most expanded thyroid clonotypes (frequency above 0.001) were also found in blood, which suggests that blood repertoires may mirror thyroid immune responses.

The TCR beta CDR3 regions were amplified from the RNA transcripts. For the first round of RT-PCR on the TCR CDR3, the HTBI primer set was used together with the Qiagen OneStep RT-PCR kit. A second multiplex PCR round built the libraries, followed by size selection and purification. The libraries were sequenced on an Illumina HiSeq2000 using paired-end 100 bp reads. The published analysis was carried out like this. SOAPnuke was used to process the raw data, removing reads that contained adapters or uncalled bases, had a mean Phred below 15, or lacked an exact match to the constant primer or identifier. High-quality paired reads were merged with COPE v1.2.5, and unique nucleotide sequences were defined as clonotypes. MiTCR v1.1 was used to align the clonotypes against IMGT TRBV, TRBD and TRBJ reference segments. Analysis was restricted to V-J combinations with a frequency above 0.0001, which covered 99% to 99.2% of repertoires. The TCS score was defined as the ratio of F50 (clonal expansion) to E x V (chaos), calculated using BLOSUM62-based TCRdist between CDR3 peptides within each V-J. Welch's t-statistics and random forest reduced around 550 V-J features to about 13, which were used in a naive Bayes classifier (R e1071). The raw public data were reprocessed by TCRdb itself: fastp quality trimming at Q25, MiXCR clonotype calling, in-frame beta chains only. Rows matching on CDR3 protein sequence are summarized as one entry with the most common DNA and genes. The authors' filters were not applied to this entry. The sample includes 700,000 or so distinct CDR3 sequences, with 15% to 20% observed a single time. Of the sample, approximately 8% falls within the top ten clones.

Trimming accounts for 4 bases at V and 3 bases at J, while the number of junction bases matched to no gene is 4. Including the terminal cysteine and phenylalanine, the CDR3 comprises 15 residues. Only CDR3 DNA remains: 45 bases, in frame from the first base. Sequences ENHRY (CDR1) and SYGVKD (CDR2) are obtained from the germline V gene. Graves' hyperthyroidism was defined as stable when no progression to ophthalmopathy occurred over 18 months of follow-up. Hyperthyroidism patients were newly diagnosed, with disease duration under 2 months, and aged 18 to 65 years. The study excluded patients with uncontrolled infections, other autoimmune diseases, pregnancy or lactation. Clinical symptoms, serum thyroxine and TRAb, thyroid ultrasound, and orbital computed tomography formed the basis for the diagnoses. PBMCs were isolated from 7.5 to 10 ml of fresh peripheral blood by Ficoll-Paque density gradient centrifugation. Trizol reagent was used to extract total RNA, and RNA quality was then checked on an Agilent 2100 Bioanalyzer.

For this clonotype: There is no known antigen for this receptor. Base-call qualities are not available, and no considerably larger clone is one nucleotide away.

The sample was blood. Recombination connected TRBV10-3 to TRBJ2-1, with TRBD1 identical over 9 junction bases. The source is a man aged 18 to 30 with Graves' hyperthyroidism. The DNA sequence is TGTGCCATCAGTGTGGGGGACAGGGACTACAATGAGCAGTTCTTC. This sequence encodes CAISVGDRDYNEQFF.